The clone carrying this TCR beta chain was found a few times. Its antigen is still unknown. Other DNA sequences from this sample encode an identical CDR3 as well. Reverse transcription of all isolated RNA meant that expressed TCRB transcripts were sequenced. Using immunoSEQ multiplex PCR, the repertoire was profiled, and TCRdb retains in-frame clones only, with some absent. This table holds a few hundred thousand clones, approximately 16% found once. Germline CDR1 is SGHTA and CDR2 is FQGNSA. V was trimmed by 4 bases and J by 0 bases, leaving 11 bases between them. The CDR3 length is 15 residues. Sorting that relied on CD45RO/CCR7/CD25/CD127/CD95/CD27 yielded CD4+ naive, central memory, regulatory and stem cell-like memory cells. This sample is part of a study of beta chain features in type 1 diabetes. General study points: In the patient group, naive, central memory and Treg TCRB repertoires seemed more alike than in the healthy donor group. A moderate, significant TCRB CDR3 shortening appeared in type 1 diabetes across four CD4+ subsets.

The sample consisted of naive CD4+ T cells from blood. V usage is TRBV7-2 and J usage is TRBJ2-3; D perhaps matches TRBD1 (5 bases). The receptor comes from a man aged 25 to 45 with type 1 diabetes. The CDR3 bases are TGTGCCAGCAGCTCCCAGGGAACTAGCACAGATACGCAGTATTTT. As protein: CASSSQGTSTDTQYF.